This T cell receptor (beta chain) was identified during a study of blood T cell repertoires in COVID-19. Background on the study: Spain, Italy and the United States supplied samples that represented acute and convalescent COVID-19.

Followed longitudinally, the Seattle patients had been enrolled during active infection. Germline V gene sequence: CDR1 LNHDA, CDR2 SQIVND (reference sequence). This CDR3 contains 13 residues. The ends lost 5 bases at V and 4 bases at J; junction bases unmatched: 5. The authors' processing: Amplification of reference gene primers provided the estimated nucleated cell counts. The table came from immunoSEQ multiplex PCR; TCRdb's copy has only in-frame clones and leaves some out. V and J calls and clone size come straight from that table; D and trimming were deduced from the DNA. The sample includes roughly 250,000 clones, 85% to 90% seen only once; the top ten take roughly 12%. This clone was observed a handful of times.

J is TRBJ2-7 and V is TRBV19; 7 bases align to TRBD1. This TCR was sampled from a woman in her thirties with COVID-19, enrolled during active disease. The sample comprised peripheral blood. CDR3 amino acids: CASSYGTAYEQYF. The CDR3 nucleotides are TGTGCCAGTAGTTACGGGACAGCGTACGAGCAGTACTTC.